Each of the 14 T cell receptor beta chains below was sequenced from the same sample in a study of response to subunit inactivated influenza vaccine. TCRdb fed the RT-PCR reads into MiXCR, producing one record per CDR3 protein. In the table there are 650,000 to 800,000 distinct CDR3 sequences, around 13% of which are singletons. This material consisted of PBMCs from blood, taken 14 to 15 days before vaccination. The receptors shown here come from a man aged 50 or older who received an inactivated influenza vaccine.

CDR3 nucleotide sequence: TGTGCCAGCAGCCTAAGCCTAGCGGGAGGGCTGCGCACAGATACGCAGTATTTT. Protein sequence: CASSLSLAGGLRTDTQYF. The gene calls are TRBV7-2 and TRBJ2-3; 12 bases fit TRBD2. Germline V gene data show CDR1 as SGHTA and CDR2 as FQGNSA. This CDR3 is built from 18 residues. V lost 5 bases and J lost 1; bases outside the gene matches: 10. Looking up the rest from reference TRBV7-2 and TRBJ2-3 gives the full variable domain: GAGVSQSPSNKVTEKGKDVELRCDPISGHTALYWYRQSLGQGLEFLIYFQGNSAPDKSGLPSDRFSAERTGGSVSTLTIQRTQQEDSAVYLCASSLSLAGGLRTDTQYFGPGTRLTVL.

The chain has TRBV7-9 and TRBJ2-2; a possible D gene is TRBD2 (6 bases). Trimming took 5 bases from V and 3 from J, leaving 19 bases between them. The V gene's germline CDR1 is SEHNR and CDR2 FQNEAQ (reference sequence). The CDR3 totals 17 residues. CDR3 residues: CASSDKLWGEDTGELFF. The CDR3 nucleotides are TGTGCCAGCAGCGATAAACTCTGGGGGGAGGACACCGGGGAGCTGTTTTTT.

This clonotype turned up a few times. The chain is built from TRBV5-1 and TRBJ2-7; D remains ambiguous. CDR1 is SGHRS, CDR2 YFSETQ, per germline. The CDR3 spans 13 residues. Between the trimmed V and J ends, which lost 4 bases and 6 bases, there was a span of 14 bases. The CDR3 sequence: CASSAFSNREQYF. For the CDR3, the DNA is TGCGCCAGCAGCGCCTTCTCTAATCGCGAGCAGTACTTC.

This clonotype has more than one count but fewer than ten. The chain employs TRBV28 and TRBJ2-7, with 9 nucleotides matching TRBD2. The CDR3 runs 16 residues. The J segment lost 2 bases and the V segment lost 2 bases, leaving 7 bases of the junction unmatched. Germline loops: CDR1 MDHEN, CDR2 SYDVKM. The CDR3 bases are TGTGCCAGCAGTTTACCGGGGAGCGGGAGGCCCTACGAGCAGTACTTC. Translation gives CASSLPGSGRPYEQYF.

CDR3 bases: TGCGCCAGCAGCCTGGGTGCTAGCGTTTCTAGCACAGATACGCAGTATTTT. It codes for CASSLGASVSSTDTQYF. The chain joins TRBV4-3 to TRBJ2-3, with D possibly TRBD2 on 6 matching bases. Germline V lookup: CDR1 LGHNA, CDR2 YSLEER. Trimming pared 4 bases from V and 0 bases from J, leaving 17 bases between. This CDR3 region has 17 residues.

This clonotype occurred many times. This rearrangement joins TRBV7-9 to TRBJ1-4; D uncertain. Germline V CDR1 and CDR2: SEHNR, FQNEAQ (reference sequence). The germline V and J ends were trimmed by 5 bases and 4 bases, with 14 bases remaining between them. The CDR3 totals 15 residues. The CDR3 region is CASSPTGGYNEKLFF. In DNA form, the CDR3 reads TGTGCCAGCAGCCCCACGGGCGGGTATAATGAAAAACTGTTTTTT.

This clonotype appeared a few times. The J gene is TRBJ2-3, the V gene TRBV20-1, with 13 bases matching TRBD2. V shed 5 bases and J 4 bases; nucleotides not matched to a gene: 3. Per germline, CDR1 DFQATT and CDR2 SNEGSKA (reference sequence). The CDR3 contains 14 residues. This CDR3 is CSAWTSGGSDTQYF. CDR3 nucleotides: TGCAGTGCTTGGACTAGCGGGGGATCAGATACGCAGTATTTT.

This chain joins TRBV18 and TRBJ2-5; TRBD1 might be the D (6 bases). The CDR3 covers 13 residues. CDR1 KGHSH and CDR2 LQKENI come from the germline V gene. The V and J ends lost 8 bases and 2 bases respectively, with 12 bases between them. The CDR3 sequence is CASHRDIQETQYF. The CDR3 DNA is TGTGCCAGCCACCGGGACATACAAGAGACCCAGTACTTC.

This clonotype occurred a few times. The chain recombines TRBV27 with TRBJ1-5, with TRBD1 matching 7 bases. V trimming: 5 bases; J trimming: 0 bases; junction bases outside the gene matches: 7. Germline V lookup: CDR1 MNHEY, CDR2 SMNVEV (reference sequence). The CDR3 runs 16 residues. This CDR3 reads CASSPQGVFSNQPQHF. Written as DNA, the CDR3 is TGTGCCAGCAGTCCCCAGGGGGTATTTAGCAATCAGCCCCAGCATTTT.

The CDR3 loop reads CASSFRGNSPLHF. The DNA for the CDR3 is TGTGCCAGCAGTTTCAGGGGTAATTCACCCCTCCACTTT. The V gene is TRBV28, the J gene TRBJ1-6, with D perhaps matching TRBD1 (6 bases). CDR1 and CDR2 (germline): MDHEN, SYDVKM. The CDR3 is made up of 13 amino acids. Deletions cut 3 bases from V and 6 bases from J, with 6 bases between.

V and J are TRBV18 and TRBJ2-7; maybe TRBD2 (5 bases). V gave up 3 bases and J gave up 7 bases, with 10 bases separating them. CDR1 is KGHSH, CDR2 LQKENI, per germline. This CDR3 is 12 amino acids long. The CDR3: CASSPNGGEQYF. The CDR3 coding sequence is TGTGCCAGCTCACCGAACGGAGGTGAGCAGTACTTC.

The V gene is TRBV7-9, the J gene TRBJ2-2; D is undetermined. V was clipped by 2 bases and J by 0 bases, with 10 bases between them. Germline V gives CDR1 SEHNR, CDR2 FQNEAQ (reference sequence). This CDR3 is built from 16 residues. CDR3 DNA sequence: TGTGCCAGCAGCTTAACAGAGTTCGCGAACACCGGGGAGCTGTTTTTT. Encoded protein: CASSLTEFANTGELFF.

V and J are TRBV5-1 and TRBJ2-7; 9 positions agree with TRBD1. The CDR3 spans 14 residues. In germline, CDR1 is SGHRS, CDR2 YFSETQ. The ends lost 3 bases at V and 4 bases at J; junction bases unmatched: 5. The CDR3 loop reads CASSSGQGKYEQYF. Here the CDR3 DNA reads TGCGCCAGCAGCTCGGGACAGGGAAAGTACGAGCAGTACTTC.

This rearrangement joins TRBV10-3 to TRBJ2-7; TRBD1 matches 8 bases. The CDR3 sequence is 15 residues long. V lost 10 bases, J lost 3 bases, and 14 bases stayed unmatched. The germline CDR1 and CDR2 sequences are ENHRY and SYGVKD. The CDR3 sequence is CATVEQGERHYEQYF. CDR3 bases: TGTGCCACCGTAGAACAGGGGGAAAGACACTACGAGCAGTACTTC.